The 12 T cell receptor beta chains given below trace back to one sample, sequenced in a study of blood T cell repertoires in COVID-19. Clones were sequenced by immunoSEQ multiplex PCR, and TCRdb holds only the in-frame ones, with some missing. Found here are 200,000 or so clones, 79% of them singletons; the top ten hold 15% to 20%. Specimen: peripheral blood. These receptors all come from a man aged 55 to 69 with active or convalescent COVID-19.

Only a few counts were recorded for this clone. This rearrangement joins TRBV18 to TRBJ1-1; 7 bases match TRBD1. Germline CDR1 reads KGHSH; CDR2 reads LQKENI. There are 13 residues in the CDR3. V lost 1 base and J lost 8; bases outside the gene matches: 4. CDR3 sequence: CASSPRQGLEAFF. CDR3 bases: TGTGCCAGCTCACCACGACAGGGACTCGAAGCTTTCTTT.

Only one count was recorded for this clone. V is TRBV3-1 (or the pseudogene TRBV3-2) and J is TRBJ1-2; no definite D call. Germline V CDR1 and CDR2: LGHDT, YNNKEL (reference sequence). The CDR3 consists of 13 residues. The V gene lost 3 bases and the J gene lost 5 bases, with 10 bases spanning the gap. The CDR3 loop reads CASSQHRDYGYTF. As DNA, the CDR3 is TGTGCCAGCAGCCAGCACAGAGATTATGGCTACACCTTC.

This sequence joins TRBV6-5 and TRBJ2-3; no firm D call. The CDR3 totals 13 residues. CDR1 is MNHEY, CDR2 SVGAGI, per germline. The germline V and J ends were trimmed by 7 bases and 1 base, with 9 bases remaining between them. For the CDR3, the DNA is TGTGCCAGCAATCTTGCGGGCACAGATACGCAGTATTTT. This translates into CASNLAGTDTQYF.

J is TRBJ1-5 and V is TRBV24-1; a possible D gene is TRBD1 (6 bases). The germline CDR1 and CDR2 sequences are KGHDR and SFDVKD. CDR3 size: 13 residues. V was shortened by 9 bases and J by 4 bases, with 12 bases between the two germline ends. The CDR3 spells CATQGGRNQPQHF. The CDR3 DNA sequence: TGTGCCACCCAAGGGGGAAGGAATCAGCCCCAGCATTTT.

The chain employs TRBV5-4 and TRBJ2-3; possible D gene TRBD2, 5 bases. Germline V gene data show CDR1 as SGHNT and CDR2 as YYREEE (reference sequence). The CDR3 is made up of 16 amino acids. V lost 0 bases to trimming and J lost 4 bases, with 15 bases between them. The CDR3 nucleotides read TGTGCCAGCAGCTTGGGGGGTGGGAGACGGGCAGATACGCAGTATTTT. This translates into CASSLGGGRRADTQYF.

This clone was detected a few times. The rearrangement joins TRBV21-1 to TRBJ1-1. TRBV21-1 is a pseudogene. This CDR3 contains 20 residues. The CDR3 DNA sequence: TGTGCCAGCAGCGACCCCGCTCGCCCTCTCGGCGGAGGGATTGGCACTGAAGCTTTCTTT. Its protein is CASSDPARPLGGGIGTEAFF.

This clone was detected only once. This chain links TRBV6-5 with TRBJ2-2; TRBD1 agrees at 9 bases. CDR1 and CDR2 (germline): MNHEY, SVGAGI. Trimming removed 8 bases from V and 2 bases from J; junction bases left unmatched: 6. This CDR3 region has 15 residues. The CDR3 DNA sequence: TGTGCCAGCTTCCACAGGGGGCTAAACACCGGGGAGCTGTTTTTT. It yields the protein CASFHRGLNTGELFF.

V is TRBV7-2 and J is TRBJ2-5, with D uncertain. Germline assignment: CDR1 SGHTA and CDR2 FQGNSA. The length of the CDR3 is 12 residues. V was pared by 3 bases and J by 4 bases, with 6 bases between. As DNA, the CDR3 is TGTGCCAGCAGCTTTAGTAGAGAGACCCAGTACTTC. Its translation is CASSFSRETQYF.

CDR3 region: CASSLYRGPNPTEAFF. Written as DNA, the CDR3 is TGTGCCAGCAGCCTATACAGGGGTCCCAATCCTACTGAAGCTTTCTTT. The chain has TRBV7-9 and TRBJ1-1; 7 bases align to TRBD1. CDR1 is SEHNR, CDR2 FQNEAQ, per germline (reference sequence). Trimming cost V 5 bases and J 5 bases; bases outside gene matches: 14. The CDR3 consists of 16 residues.

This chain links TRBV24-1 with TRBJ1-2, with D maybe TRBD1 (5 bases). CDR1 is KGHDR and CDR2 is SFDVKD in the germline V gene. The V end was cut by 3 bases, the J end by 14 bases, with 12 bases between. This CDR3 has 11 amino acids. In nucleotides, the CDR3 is TGTGCCACCAGTGATGGAGGGACTCTAACCTTC. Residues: CATSDGGTLTF.

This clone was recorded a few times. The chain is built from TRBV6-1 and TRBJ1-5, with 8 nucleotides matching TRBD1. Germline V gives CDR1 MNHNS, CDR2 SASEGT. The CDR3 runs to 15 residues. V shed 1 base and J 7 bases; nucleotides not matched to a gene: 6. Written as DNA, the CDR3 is TGTGCCAGCAGTGAAGGGCCTACAGGGGGGCAGCCCCAGCATTTT. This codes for CASSEGPTGGQPQHF.

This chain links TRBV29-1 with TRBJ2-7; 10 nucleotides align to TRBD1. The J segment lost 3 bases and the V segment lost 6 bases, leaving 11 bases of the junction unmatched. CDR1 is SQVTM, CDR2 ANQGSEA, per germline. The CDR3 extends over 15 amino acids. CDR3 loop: CSVKAGTGVDYEQYF. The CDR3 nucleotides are TGCAGCGTCAAGGCTGGGACAGGGGTAGACTACGAGCAGTACTTC.